The 21 T cell receptor beta chains given below trace back to one sample, sequenced in a study of blood T cell repertoires in COVID-19. Produced via immunoSEQ multiplex PCR; TCRdb's table is partial and in-frame only. The sample records about 280,000 clones, about 85% being singletons. Input material: PBMCs or T cells enriched from blood (not recorded which). All receptors come from a woman aged 45-59 years who had recovered from COVID-19.

The chain links TRBV13 to TRBJ2-4, with TRBD2 matching 7 bases. The junction had 11 bases not matched to a gene; V was cut back by 2 bases and J by 13 bases. The CDR3 contains 14 residues. Germline values: CDR1 PRHDT, CDR2 FYEKMQ (reference sequence). The DNA for the CDR3 is TGTGCCAGCAGCTTAAACCGACTAGCAGAAAACCAGTACTTC. Translated, it gives CASSLNRLAENQYF.

The rearrangement uses TRBV6-4 and TRBJ2-2; 9 nucleotides match TRBD1. Per the germline V gene, CDR1 is MRHNA and CDR2 is SNTAGT. Losses at the gene ends were 6 bases for V and 6 bases for J; bases not matched to a gene: 14. The CDR3 sequence is 17 residues long. CDR3: CASSGSSGTGFPGELFF. The CDR3 bases are TGTGCCAGCAGCGGATCCTCCGGGACAGGGTTCCCCGGGGAGCTGTTTTTT.

The chain couples TRBV19 to TRBJ1-2, with TRBD1 as a possible D gene (6 bases). The CDR3 contains 14 residues. Trimming removed 5 bases at V and 8 bases at J, with 18 bases between. From germline, CDR1 is LNHDA and CDR2 SQIVND (reference sequence). The CDR3 here is CASSDRKPITGYTF. DNA of the CDR3: TGTGCCAGTAGTGACAGGAAACCCATTACAGGCTACACCTTC.

The chain recombines TRBV5-6 with TRBJ1-6; D may be TRBD1 (5 bases). The CDR3 length is 16 residues. V gave up 4 bases and J gave up 6 bases, with 17 bases separating them. Looked up from germline, CDR1 is SGHDT and CDR2 is YYEEEE. The CDR3 region has the DNA TGTGCCAGCAGCGCCGGGGGGGTAGCAGTTAATTCACCCCTCCACTTT. Translation: CASSAGGVAVNSPLHF.

In regard to this clone: Distinct nucleotide sequences in the sample also encode this CDR3. The J gene is TRBJ1-1, the V gene TRBV2; weak D call: TRBD1 (6 bases). Germline V CDR1 and CDR2: SNHLY, FYNNEI. There are 13 residues in the CDR3. Trimming shortened V by 6 bases and J by 2 bases, and 10 bases separated the two germline ends. The CDR3 region has the DNA TGTGCCAGCAGCGCGACAGGAAACACTGAAGCTTTCTTT. Translated, it gives CASSATGNTEAFF.

The rearrangement joins TRBV5-1 to TRBJ2-1; TRBD2 matches at 10 bases. Trimming at V came to 0 bases and at J to 3 bases, leaving 3 bases not matched to a gene. The germline CDR1 and CDR2 sequences are SGHRS and YFSETQ. This CDR3 region has 16 residues. For the CDR3, the DNA is TGCGCCAGCAGCTTGGTGGCTAGCGGGAGCTACAATGAGCAGTTCTTC. Translated: CASSLVASGSYNEQFF. Full variable domain (missing parts from reference TRBV5-1 and TRBJ2-1): KAGVTQTPRYLIKTRGQQVTLSCSPISGHRSVSWYQQTPGQGLQFLFEYFSETQRNKGNFPGRFSGRQFSNSRSEMNVSTLELGDSALYLCASSLVASGSYNEQFFGPGTRLTVL.

The chain is built from TRBV7-9 and TRBJ1-5; D call uncertain. Germline V CDR1 and CDR2: SEHNR, FQNEAQ (reference sequence). V lost 3 bases, J lost 4 bases, and 4 bases lay in between. This CDR3 region has 12 residues. The CDR3 reads CASSLTNQPQHF. The CDR3 DNA sequence: TGTGCCAGCAGCTTGACAAATCAGCCCCAGCATTTT.

The rearrangement uses TRBV6-5 and TRBJ1-1, with a tentative D call TRBD1 (5 bases). Trimming left V 6 bases short and J 3 bases short, with 11 bases between. This CDR3 spans 13 amino acids. From germline, CDR1 is MNHEY and CDR2 SVGAGI. This CDR3 reads CASRERGYTEAFF. CDR3 nucleotides: TGTGCCAGCAGAGAGCGGGGCTACACTGAAGCTTTCTTT.

This chain links TRBV5-4 with TRBJ1-2, with a weak D call TRBD1 (6 bases). The germline V gene has CDR1 SGHNT and CDR2 YYREEE (reference sequence). With 3 bases removed from V and 8 bases from J, the gap between germline ends came to 14 bases. There are 13 residues in the CDR3. CDR3 DNA sequence: TGTGCCAGCAGCTCCAGGGGATTAGGAGGCTACACCTTC. Protein: CASSSRGLGGYTF.

On this clone: Other DNA sequences in this sample translate to the same CDR3. J is TRBJ2-5 and V is TRBV18; 7 bases are shared with TRBD1. The CDR3 covers 13 residues. Germline V gene data show CDR1 as KGHSH and CDR2 as LQKENI. V was pared by 4 bases and J by 2 bases, with 1 base of the junction left unmatched. CDR3 sequence reads: CASSLGQQETQYF. CDR3 DNA: TGTGCCAGCTCACTGGGACAGCAAGAGACCCAGTACTTC.

This clone was found a few times. V and J are TRBV7-7 and TRBJ1-3; TRBD1 aligns across 9 bases. Germline loops: CDR1 SSHAT, CDR2 FNYEAQ (reference sequence). The trim removed 1 base at V and 8 bases at J, leaving 6 bases unmatched. This CDR3 is built from 15 residues. The DNA of the CDR3 is TGTGCCAGCAGCTTAGGAACAGGGGGCTCGGACACCATATATTTT. It encodes CASSLGTGGSDTIYF.

The V and J genes are TRBV24-1 and TRBJ2-3; 8 bases align to TRBD1. After removal of 4 bases from V and 5 bases from J, the junction contained 7 bases not matched to a gene. The germline CDR1 and CDR2 sequences are KGHDR and SFDVKD. The CDR3 has 15 residues. CDR3 nucleotide sequence: TGTGCCACCAGTGAAGTCCAGGGGGCCGGAGATACGCAGTATTTT. This codes for CATSEVQGAGDTQYF.

The CDR3 sequence: CASSLFRYLSSGANVLTF. Here the CDR3 DNA reads TGTGCCAGCAGCCTATTCAGGTATTTAAGTTCTGGGGCCAACGTCCTGACTTTC. This chain links TRBV5-6 with TRBJ2-6; D is uncertain. Trimming removed 4 bases from V and 1 base from J, with 18 bases in between. There are 18 residues in the CDR3. CDR1 is SGHDT, CDR2 YYEEEE, per germline.

This clone was seen a few times. The chain is built from TRBV5-1 and TRBJ1-6; 9 nucleotides line up with TRBD1. CDR3 length equals 14 residues. Per the germline V gene, CDR1 is SGHRS and CDR2 is YFSETQ. The J segment lost 8 bases and the V segment lost 2 bases, leaving 2 bases of the junction unmatched. The CDR3 loop reads CASSFRDRDSPLHF. CDR3 nucleotide sequence: TGCGCCAGCAGCTTCCGGGACAGGGATTCACCCCTCCACTTT. Drawing the rest from reference TRBV5-1 and TRBJ1-6, the complete variable domain is KAGVTQTPRYLIKTRGQQVTLSCSPISGHRSVSWYQQTPGQGLQFLFEYFSETQRNKGNFPGRFSGRQFSNSRSEMNVSTLELGDSALYLCASSFRDRDSPLHFGNGTRLTVT.

The rearrangement joins TRBV6-2 or TRBV6-3 to TRBJ2-6; 8 nucleotides match TRBD1. Germline values: CDR1 MNHEY, CDR2 SVGEGT. With 4 bases clipped from V and 4 bases from J, the junction kept 9 bases outside the gene matches. This CDR3 region has 17 residues. In DNA form, the CDR3 reads TGTGCCAGCAGTTCACACCAGGGGGCGGGCGGGGCCAACGTCCTGACTTTC. It translates to CASSSHQGAGGANVLTF.

The DNA for the CDR3 is TGTGCCAGCAGCCAAGTACAGGGACCGGGTTTCTTT. This encodes CASSQVQGPGFF. The chain combines TRBV3-1 (or the pseudogene TRBV3-2) with TRBJ1-1; tentative D call: TRBD1 (6 bases). Deletions cut 1 base from V and 13 bases from J, with 13 bases between. CDR1 and CDR2 from the germline V gene are LGHDT and YNNKEL (reference sequence). The CDR3 runs to 12 residues.

In this sample, this clone turned up a few times. The gene calls are TRBV12-3 or TRBV12-4 and TRBJ1-2; perhaps TRBD1 as D (6 bases). Deletions cut 2 bases from V and 13 bases from J, with 11 bases between. This CDR3 is built from 11 residues. CDR3 in amino acids: CASSLIDRLTF. The CDR3 coding sequence is TGTGCCAGCAGTTTAATCGACAGGCTCACCTTC.

The J gene is TRBJ1-5, the V gene TRBV4-3, with 7 positions matching TRBD1. The CDR3 totals 15 residues. Trimming at V came to 0 bases and at J to 5 bases, leaving 4 bases not matched to a gene. Per the germline V gene, CDR1 is LGHNA and CDR2 is YSLEER. The CDR3 region is CASSQDGTAHQPQHF. CDR3 nucleotide sequence: TGCGCCAGCAGCCAAGACGGGACAGCTCATCAGCCCCAGCATTTT.

This clone was seen a few times. The chain links TRBV4-2 to TRBJ1-2; D gene ambiguous. In germline, CDR1 is LGHNA, CDR2 YNFKEQ. This CDR3 region has 13 residues. The ends were cut back, 1 base at V and 8 bases at J, with 11 bases in the middle. The CDR3 loop is CASSQVGGRGYTF. The CDR3 DNA follows: TGTGCCAGCAGCCAAGTGGGCGGGCGAGGCTACACCTTC.

This clone is a singleton in its sample. V and J are TRBV5-1 and TRBJ2-6; D not certain. This CDR3 spans 16 amino acids. Between the trimmed V and J ends, which lost 5 bases and 1 base, there was a span of 13 bases. Germline CDR1 reads SGHRS; CDR2 reads YFSETQ. The DNA of the CDR3 is TGCGCCAGCAGGGTGGGCATCGGATCTGGGGCCAACGTCCTGACTTTC. This sequence encodes CASRVGIGSGANVLTF.

The sample holds many counts of this clone. This sequence joins TRBV5-1 and TRBJ1-2, with 8 bases identical to TRBD1. Germline V gene data show CDR1 as SGHRS and CDR2 as YFSETQ. J was trimmed by 2 bases and V by 1 base; bases with no gene match: 7. The CDR3 totals 16 residues. The CDR3 loop is CASSLSLTGGNYGYTF. CDR3 in DNA: TGCGCCAGCAGCTTGTCACTAACAGGGGGGAACTATGGCTACACCTTC.